This T cell receptor beta chain was captured by sequencing in a study of control samples from healthy donors and cancer patients. About this clone itself: Germline and junction disagree at one end, which may indicate a read error. Other DNA sequences in the sample encode the same CDR3.

Repertoires were generated with immunoSEQ multiplex PCR, while TCRdb's copy carries only in-frame clones and drops some. The sample includes about 160,000 clones, over 85% of them seen just once. The V gene's germline CDR1 is SGHTA and CDR2 FQGNSA. This CDR3 region has 14 residues. The TCR comes from a man aged 25 to 40 in good health. Sequenced material: blood. This chain links TRBV7-2 with TRBJ2-7; the D is unclear. CDR3 DNA: TGTGCCAGCAGCTTAACGCCTACTAACTACGAGCAGTATTTC. Its protein product is CASSLTPTNYEQYF.